The 15 T cell receptor beta chains reported below all come from one sample, sequenced in a study of T-cell memory formation after mild COVID-19. TCRdb reanalysed the 5' RACE reads using MiXCR and keeps one entry per CDR3 protein. The sample consists of 400,000 to 450,000 distinct CDR3 sequences, more than 15% of them appearing once. Sequencing was carried out using PBMCs or a T cell subset sorted from them (not recorded which). These receptor sequences come from a man between 18 and 35 years old who had mild COVID-19 (a few samples of this study predate the infection). Cell type and time point are not known.

At least ten counts were recorded for this clonotype. V gene TRBV24-1 combines with J gene TRBJ2-3; 10 bases are shared with TRBD1. CDR1 KGHDR and CDR2 SFDVKD come from the germline V gene. The ends lost 9 bases at V and 4 bases at J; junction bases unmatched: 9. The CDR3 is made up of 15 amino acids. The CDR3 loop is CATAAGQGRSDTQYF. The CDR3 bases are TGTGCCACCGCGGCGGGACAGGGGAGGTCAGATACGCAGTATTTT.

This clonotype was detected a few times. J is TRBJ2-7 and V is TRBV6-5; D not certain. The CDR3 spans 14 residues. Germline V CDR1 and CDR2: MNHEY, SVGAGI. V lost 6 bases and J lost 4, with 16 bases in between. The CDR3 loop is CASSPGRVKYEQYF. CDR3 sequence (DNA): TGTGCCAGCAGCCCCGGAAGGGTCAAGTACGAGCAGTACTTC.

This clonotype was detected a few times. The chain employs TRBV5-1 and TRBJ2-2; no reliable D call. The germline V and J ends were trimmed by 2 bases and 0 bases, with 8 bases remaining between them. The CDR3 loop spans 15 amino acids. Per germline, CDR1 SGHRS and CDR2 YFSETQ. This CDR3 is CASSFPYPNTGELFF. CDR3 nucleotide sequence: TGCGCCAGCAGCTTCCCCTACCCGAACACCGGGGAGCTGTTTTTT.

J is TRBJ2-3 and V is TRBV5-4; TRBD1 matches 8 bases. The CDR3 runs 15 residues. Losses at the gene ends were 1 base for V and 4 bases for J; bases not matched to a gene: 5. Germline lookup yields CDR1 SGHNT and CDR2 YYREEE (reference sequence). The CDR3 reads CASSLRTGTADTQYF. The CDR3 DNA sequence: TGTGCCAGCAGCTTGCGGACAGGGACGGCAGATACGCAGTATTTT.

This clonotype was seen a few times. The V and J genes are TRBV7-3 and TRBJ1-5, with 8 bases fitting TRBD1. The V gene end was trimmed by 4 bases and the J gene end by 6 bases; junction bases not matched to a gene: 2. Germline CDR1 SGHTA, CDR2 FQGTGA. This CDR3 has 13 amino acids. The CDR3 is CASSSDRGQPQHF. CDR3 DNA sequence: TGTGCCAGCAGCTCTGACAGGGGTCAGCCCCAGCATTTT.

This clonotype was seen a few times. Here the CDR3 reads CSAREQGSHEQYF. The CDR3 region has the DNA TGCAGTGCTAGAGAACAGGGAAGTCACGAGCAGTACTTC. V is TRBV20-1 and J is TRBJ2-7, with D tentatively TRBD1 (6 bases). CDR1 is DFQATT, CDR2 SNEGSKA, per germline (reference sequence). The CDR3 has 13 amino acids. Trimming cost V 0 bases and J 5 bases, with 11 bases left between them.

The V gene is TRBV20-1, the J gene TRBJ2-3; 8 nucleotides agree with TRBD2. J gave up 3 bases and V 5 bases, and 10 bases lay outside the gene matches. In germline, CDR1 is DFQATT, CDR2 SNEGSKA (reference sequence). CDR3 length equals 15 residues. In nucleotides, the CDR3 is TGCAGTGCTCATTCTGCGGGGGGAGGAACAGATACGCAGTATTTT. Its protein is CSAHSAGGGTDTQYF.

This clonotype was recorded a few times. This chain joins TRBV5-1 and TRBJ2-3; D may be TRBD2 (6 bases). This CDR3 has 17 amino acids. V lost 0 bases to trimming and J lost 5 bases, with 19 bases between them. The germline V gene has CDR1 SGHRS and CDR2 YFSETQ. CDR3 coding DNA: TGCGCCAGCAGCTTGGGATCTACTGCGGGGAAGGGAGATACGCAGTATTTT. Residues: CASSLGSTAGKGDTQYF.

The chain joins TRBV28 to TRBJ1-6; D is possibly TRBD1 (6 bases). Germline V gene lookup returns CDR1 MDHEN and CDR2 SYDVKM. Trimming took 3 bases from V and 9 from J, leaving 12 bases between them. The CDR3 extends over 14 amino acids. The CDR3 region has the DNA TGTGCCAGCAGTTTGCCCCAGGGGTCTTCACCCCTCCACTTT. It specifies CASSLPQGSSPLHF.

This clonotype was found a few times. The chain couples TRBV6-2 or TRBV6-3 to TRBJ1-4, with D tentatively TRBD1 (5 bases). In germline, CDR1 is MNHEY, CDR2 SVGEGT. Trimming removed 5 bases from V and 7 bases from J, with 17 bases in between. The CDR3 is 15 amino acids. The CDR3 sequence is CASSPRTLNGEKLFF. The CDR3 DNA sequence: TGTGCCAGCAGTCCCCGGACACTCAACGGTGAAAAACTGTTTTTT.

V and J are TRBV7-2 and TRBJ1-6; D uncertain. Germline V gene sequence: CDR1 SGHTA, CDR2 FQGNSA. V was clipped by 0 bases and J by 9 bases, with 6 bases between them. The CDR3 is 13 amino acids. The chain's CDR3 is CASSLAPISPLHF. CDR3 in DNA: TGTGCCAGCAGCTTAGCCCCGATTTCACCCCTCCACTTT.

CDR3 protein: CASSRRAGRTYEQYF. The CDR3 DNA reads TGTGCCAGCAGCCGCCGTGCGGGGCGGACCTACGAGCAGTACTTC. The V call is TRBV6-5, the J call TRBJ2-7, with a possible D match to TRBD2 (6 bases). This CDR3 is 15 amino acids long. The germline CDR1 and CDR2 sequences are MNHEY and SVGAGI. V was cut by 6 bases and J by 2 bases, with 17 bases left in between.

In its sample, this clonotype was seen a few times. The V and J genes are TRBV12-3 or TRBV12-4 and TRBJ1-2; the match to TRBD1 covers 9 bases. Trimming removed 2 bases from V and 0 bases from J; junction bases left unmatched: 13. This CDR3 spans 19 amino acids. The CDR3 here is CASSLYRLGDRETNYGYTF. Written as DNA, the CDR3 is TGTGCCAGCAGTTTATATCGTCTTGGGGACAGGGAAACTAACTATGGCTACACCTTC.

The J gene is TRBJ2-5, the V gene TRBV12-3 or TRBV12-4; D gene unclear. The V and J ends lost 6 bases and 1 base respectively, with 9 bases between them. The CDR3 length is 13 residues. CDR3 DNA: TGTGCCAGCAGCCCATACTTCCAAGAGACCCAGTACTTC. Translated: CASSPYFQETQYF.

The chain uses TRBV4-1 and TRBJ1-5; 8 nucleotides match TRBD1. V shed 1 base, J shed 2 bases, and the junction held 7 bases outside the gene matches. The CDR3 sequence is 17 residues long. Germline V lookup: CDR1 MGHRA, CDR2 YSYEKL. The CDR3 loop reads CASSQGRGRLGNQPQHF. CDR3 DNA sequence: TGCGCCAGCAGCCAAGGCAGGGGGCGCCTGGGCAATCAGCCCCAGCATTTT.